These T cell receptor beta chains were read from a single sample in a study of blood T cell repertoires in COVID-19. Produced via immunoSEQ multiplex PCR; TCRdb's table is partial and in-frame only. The sample holds some 250,000 clones; under 90% are singletons and the top ten take 4.2%. The specimen sequenced was peripheral blood. Receptors were obtained from a man aged 55 to 70 with acute or convalescent COVID-19. Both conserved end residues are part of each CDR3. The order of the fields is J gene, D gene, V gene, clone size, CDR3 DNA, CDR3 protein. D genes are given only for firm matches. Size is stated for part of the rows, as once, few or many counts, or as a class when the clone is expanded.

>TRBJ1-2|-|TRBV18|-
TGTGCCAGCTCACCACCGTCAGGGATTGGTGGCTACACCTTC
CASSPPSGIGGYTF
>TRBJ2-1|TRBD2|TRBV28|-
TGTGCCAGCAGTCCCCCGGGACTAGCGACTAACAATGAGCAGTTCTTC
CASSPPGLATNNEQFF
>TRBJ1-1|TRBD1|TRBV4-1|-
TGCGCCAGCAGCCCAAGCAGGGGGCAGACTGAAGCTTTCTTT
CASSPSRGQTEAFF
>TRBJ1-4|-|TRBV10-3|-
TGTGCCATCAACAGTGCAACTAATGAAAAACTGTTTTTT
CAINSATNEKLFF
>TRBJ1-5|-|TRBV6-6|-
TGTGCCAGCAGTGTCGCGGGGGGGGGTCAGCCCCAGCATTTT
CASSVAGGGQPQHF
>TRBJ2-7|TRBD1|TRBV20-1|once
TGCAGTGCTCCGCAGGGGGTCGAGCAGTACTTC
CSAPQGVEQYF
>TRBJ1-5|-|TRBV25-1|-
TGTGCCAGCAGTGATCGAAGTACAGAGAGCAATCAGCCCCAGCATTTT
CASSDRSTESNQPQHF
>TRBJ1-2|TRBD1|TRBV2|-
TGTGCCAGCAGTTCTCCGGGACAGGGTAGGGCCGACTTC
CASSSPGQGRADF
>TRBJ1-5|TRBD1|TRBV2|-
TGTGCCAGCAGTCGCGACAGGGGCACTTACAATCAGCCCCAGCATTTT
CASSRDRGTYNQPQHF
>TRBJ2-7|-|TRBV6-5|few
TGTGCCAGCAGCCAGGGGTTGACCGAGCAGTACTTC
CASSQGLTEQYF
>TRBJ2-7|-|TRBV4-1|-
TGCGCCAGCAGCCAGCTGGGCGGAGGGAAGCAGTACTTC
CASSQLGGGKQYF
>TRBJ2-7|-|TRBV9|-
TGTGCCAGCAGCCCCACTCTAGCGCCTTCCTACGAGCAGTACTTC
CASSPTLAPSYEQYF
>TRBJ1-5|TRBD1|TRBV18|-
TGTGCCAGCTCACAGCAGGGGGCGGCAGGTAGCAATCAGCCCCAGCATTTT
CASSQQGAAGSNQPQHF
>TRBJ2-2|-|TRBV19|-
TGTGCCAGTAGTGACGAGCGACGGAACACCGGGGAGCTGTTTTTT
CASSDERRNTGELFF
>TRBJ2-7|TRBD2|TRBV4-3|few
TGCGCCAGCAGCCAGCTAGCGGGTAACACCTACGAGCAGTACTTC
CASSQLAGNTYEQYF
>TRBJ2-5|TRBD2|TRBV5-1|-
TGCGCCAGCAGTGCGACTAGCGGGATGGAGACCCAGTACTTC
CASSATSGMETQYF
>TRBJ2-7|-|TRBV3-1/TRBV3-2|-
TGTGCCAGCAGCCAAGAAGGGGTCTACGAGCAGTACTTC
CASSQEGVYEQYF
>TRBJ1-1|TRBD1|TRBV10-3|few
TGTGCCATCAGTTCGCCGACCGGGACAGGGGAACGAGGGACTGAAGCTTTCTTT
CAISSPTGTGERGTEAFF